This record concerns one T cell receptor (beta chain) sequence. No antigen is known for it. No qualities accompany the bases; no much larger clone lies one base away. The sample is drawn from a study of Graves' ophthalmopathy and Graves' hyperthyroidism (dated by TCRdb to about 2018). Some background on the complete study: Peripheral blood samples were taken at the time of initial diagnosis, before any treatment was given. After sampling, hyperthyroidism patients received methimazole starting at 30 mg daily, and ophthalmopathy patients received high-dose intravenous methylprednisolone. In roughly 6 hyperthyroidism patients, the T-cell repertoire of thyroid tissue was compared with the T-cell repertoire of blood. The study used signatures of the TCR beta repertoire to tell Graves' ophthalmopathy apart from Graves' hyperthyroidism and to predict which patients would progress to ophthalmopathy. For training and testing, the roughly 93 patients in the discovery cohort were randomly divided in a 7:3 ratio. A discovery set of 100 patients (roughly 41 ophthalmopathy, 60 or so stable hyperthyroidism) was enrolled to explore V-J signatures distinguishing ophthalmopathy from hyperthyroidism. An independent validation cohort comprised around 19 hyperthyroidism patients and 15 to 17 patients who later progressed from hyperthyroidism to ophthalmopathy. In total, some 130 blood samples were TCR-sequenced: around 42 ophthalmopathy, some 75 hyperthyroidism and roughly 17 hyperthyroidism-to-ophthalmopathy patients. Summary of the overall study and its limitations: No statistical method was used to set the sample size in advance, and the investigators knew which group each participant was assigned to. In validation, the model predicted ophthalmopathy progression with over 60% sensitivity and roughly 72% specificity; roughly 11 predicted patients were CT-confirmed with GO in a median of about 6.1 months. The 13-signature model separated ophthalmopathy from stable hyperthyroidism with approximately 88% sensitivity and approximately 81% specificity in cross-validation, and 80%/75% in the test set. Most expanded thyroid clonotypes with a frequency above 0.001 also appeared in blood, which suggests that blood repertoires may reflect the immune response in the thyroid.

A patient counted as having stable hyperthyroidism if there was no progression to ophthalmopathy within 18 months of follow-up. Hyperthyroidism patients were newly diagnosed, with disease duration under 2 months, and aged 18 to 65 years. Patients with other autoimmune diseases, uncontrolled infections, pregnancy or lactation were excluded from the study. Clinical symptoms, serum thyroxine, TRAb, thyroid ultrasound and orbital computed tomography were used for diagnosis. Ficoll-Paque density gradient centrifugation was used to isolate PBMCs from under 11 ml of fresh peripheral blood. Total RNA was extracted using Trizol reagent, and RNA quality was checked on an Agilent 2100 Bioanalyzer. According to the germline V gene, CDR1 reads SNHLY and CDR2 reads FYNNEI. CDR3 length: 13 amino acids, cysteine to phenylalanine. Only the CDR3 part of the read is kept: 39 bases, read in frame from the first base. V and J lose 2 bases and 5 bases, and a span of 7 bases separates them.

For repertoire sequencing, the TCR beta CDR3 regions were amplified from RNA transcripts. HTBI primers and the Qiagen OneStep RT-PCR kit were used in a first-round RT-PCR, which was followed by a second-round multiplex PCR, size selection and purification. Libraries were sequenced on an Illumina HiSeq2000 using paired-end 100 bp reads. In the paper's pipeline: Reads were processed with SOAPnuke, discarding reads with adapters, uncalled bases, mean Phred below 15, or no exact constant-primer or identifier match. COPE v1.2.5 was used to merge high-quality paired reads. Clonotypes were defined as unique nucleotide sequences and were aligned to IMGT TRB V, D and J references using MiTCR v1.1. Analysis was restricted to V-J combinations with a frequency above 0.0001, which covered roughly 99% of repertoires. For each V-J combination, a TCR clonal expansion and chaos score was defined as F50 clonal expansion divided by the chaos observed in the TCRdist matrix. Welch's t-statistics and random forest were used to reduce the features to about twelve V-J combinations, which were then used as input to a naive Bayes classifier. Thyroid-blood repertoire similarity was quantified with the Morisita-Horn index. The raw public reads went through TCRdb reprocessing: fastp at Q25, MiXCR clone calling, in-frame beta chains kept. Every distinct CDR3 protein forms one entry, paired with its most common genes and DNA. TCRdb's processing, not the authors' own work, is the source of the V and J calls. The sample table shows hundreds of thousands of distinct CDR3 sequences, and 22% are seen once. Roughly 6.9% of the sample comes from the top ten.

Recombination linked TRBV2 to TRBJ1-5, with the identity of the D gene unclear. The sample comprised peripheral blood. The TCR was taken from a woman under 30 with stable Graves' hyperthyroidism. Some clones in this sample may be carry-over from other donors' samples. Donor details come from another sample of the same person, matched by shared clones. The DNA sequence is TGTGCCAGCAGTGAACCCGGTGATCAGCCCCAGCATTTT. The translation is CASSEPGDQPQHF.